The 20 T cell receptor beta chains listed next were all sequenced from one sample in a study of T cell responses to AZD1222 COVID-19 vaccine. Sequencing was performed with immunoSEQ multiplex PCR; in TCRdb, only in-frame clones are kept and a portion is missing. The top ten clones hold about a tenth of a sample with just under 90,000 clones, approximately 86% of them seen once. The starting material was peripheral blood, obtained on day 0 of MenACWY control vaccination. The receptors shown here come from an adult in good health.

The chain uses TRBV9 and TRBJ2-1; possibly TRBD1 or TRBD2 for D (5 bases each). Per the germline V gene, CDR1 is SGDLS and CDR2 is YYNGEE. The CDR3 covers 14 residues. Trimming stripped 4 bases from V and 7 bases from J, with 15 bases between. The CDR3 DNA is TGTGCCAGCAGCCCAGGGAGATCTAGGAATGAGCAGTTCTTC. It encodes CASSPGRSRNEQFF.

The genes are TRBV5-1 and TRBJ2-7, with 10 bases fitting TRBD1. V shed 0 bases, J shed 7 bases, and the junction held 7 bases outside the gene matches. The CDR3 is 15 residues long. Per the germline V gene, CDR1 is SGHRS and CDR2 is YFSETQ. CDR3 sequence reads: CASSLEGTGVGEQYF. The CDR3 DNA reads as TGCGCCAGCAGCTTGGAAGGGACAGGGGTTGGGGAGCAGTACTTC.

The chain uses TRBV14 and TRBJ1-1; D ambiguous. The CDR3 spans 15 residues. Trimming removed 0 bases from V and 6 bases from J, with 14 bases in between. Germline V gene sequence: CDR1 SGHDN, CDR2 FVKESK. The CDR3 sequence is CASSQDGGRFSEAFF. CDR3 nucleotide sequence: TGTGCCAGCAGCCAAGATGGAGGCAGGTTCTCTGAAGCTTTCTTT.

The chain couples TRBV28 to TRBJ1-6; 8 positions match TRBD1. This CDR3 has 15 residues. Trimming removed 1 base from V and 9 bases from J; junction bases left unmatched: 5. Looked up from germline, CDR1 is MDHEN and CDR2 is SYDVKM. In nucleotides, the CDR3 is TGTGCCAGCAGTTTATCAGCAGGGGGCCGTTCACCCCTCCACTTT. Translated, it gives CASSLSAGGRSPLHF.

CDR3 coding DNA: TGTGCCTGGACTCAGGGTTACGAGCAGTACTTC. This codes for CAWTQGYEQYF. The rearrangement joins TRBV30 to TRBJ2-7; a possible D gene is TRBD1 (5 bases). Germline-derived CDR1 and CDR2 are GTSNPN and SVGIG (reference sequence). Trimming stripped 4 bases from V and 4 bases from J, with 8 bases between. This CDR3 region has 11 residues.

Comments on this clone: Other DNA sequences in this sample translate to the same CDR3. This chain joins TRBV7-9 and TRBJ2-7, with a weak D call TRBD1 (5 bases). Trimming took off 9 bases at V and 5 bases at J, with 17 bases between the two ends. Germline V gene data show CDR1 as SEHNR and CDR2 as FQNEAQ (reference sequence). The CDR3 is made up of 13 amino acids. CDR3 sequence: CASSPTQGNEQYF. The CDR3 region has the DNA TGTGCCAGTAGCCCGACGCAGGGAAACGAGCAGTACTTC. Together with reference TRBV7-9 and TRBJ2-7, the CDR3 gives the full variable domain: DTGVSQNPRHKITKRGQNVTFRCDPISEHNRLYWYRQTLGQGPEFLTYFQNEAQLEKSRLLSDRFSAERPKGSFSTLEIQRTEQGDSAMYLCASSPTQGNEQYFGPGTRLTVT.

The V and J genes are TRBV18 and TRBJ2-6, with 7 bases that match TRBD1. Looked up from germline, CDR1 is KGHSH and CDR2 is LQKENI. Trimming cost V 2 bases and J 0 bases; bases outside gene matches: 7. The CDR3 loop spans 18 amino acids. The CDR3 reads CASSPEVGGGSGANVLTF. CDR3 DNA sequence: TGTGCCAGCTCACCAGAGGTAGGGGGCGGCTCTGGGGCCAACGTCCTGACTTTC.

This chain connects TRBV3-1 (or the pseudogene TRBV3-2) to TRBJ2-3; D gene uncertain. This CDR3 spans 12 amino acids. From germline, CDR1 is LGHDT and CDR2 YNNKEL (reference sequence). V was trimmed by 4 bases and J by 2 bases, leaving 4 bases between them. CDR3 sequence (DNA): TGTGCCAGCAGCCTCAACACAGATACGCAGTATTTT. Its protein is CASSLNTDTQYF.

This clone qualifies as medium-sized. The chain couples TRBV2 to TRBJ2-7; D is undetermined. The length of the CDR3 is 14 residues. Germline values: CDR1 SNHLY, CDR2 FYNNEI. Deletions cut 4 bases from V and 5 bases from J, with 15 bases between. The CDR3: CASSGVGINDEQYF. The CDR3 DNA sequence: TGTGCCAGCAGTGGGGTGGGTATAAACGACGAGCAGTACTTC.

The chain carries TRBV30 and TRBJ2-5, with D hard to call. Germline loops: CDR1 GTSNPN, CDR2 SVGIG (reference sequence). This CDR3 comprises 15 residues. Trimming took off 2 bases at V and 2 bases at J, with 15 bases between the two ends. CDR3 nucleotides: TGTGCCTGGAGTCCCCCTTTCGGACCTCAAGAGACCCAGTACTTC. Translating gives CAWSPPFGPQETQYF.

The V gene is TRBV30, the J gene TRBJ1-1; 8 bases map to TRBD1. The V segment lost 5 bases and the J segment 5 bases; nucleotides outside the gene matches: 4. This CDR3 has 12 residues. Per germline, CDR1 GTSNPN and CDR2 SVGIG (reference sequence). CDR3 protein: CAWGQGATEAFF. CDR3 nucleotides: TGTGCCTGGGGGCAGGGGGCGACTGAAGCTTTCTTT.

V is TRBV5-1 and J is TRBJ2-7; 8 positions agree with TRBD2. Germline CDR1 is SGHRS and CDR2 is YFSETQ. V shed 4 bases and J 5 bases; nucleotides not matched to a gene: 11. The CDR3 has 15 residues. CDR3 DNA: TGCGCCAGCAGCATAAGCGGGGGTCTCGACCACGAGCAGTACTTC. Encoded protein: CASSISGGLDHEQYF. The full variable domain, rest sourced from reference TRBV5-1 and TRBJ2-7, is KAGVTQTPRYLIKTRGQQVTLSCSPISGHRSVSWYQQTPGQGLQFLFEYFSETQRNKGNFPGRFSGRQFSNSRSEMNVSTLELGDSALYLCASSISGGLDHEQYFGPGTRLTVT.

The count of this clone is one. The chain uses TRBV29-1 and TRBJ1-1; D is unresolved. V gave up 5 bases and J gave up 11 bases, with 15 bases separating them. The CDR3 runs to 11 residues. Looked up from germline, CDR1 is SQVTM and CDR2 is ANQGSEA. The CDR3 loop is CSVTVEYAAFF. The CDR3 bases are TGCAGCGTTACGGTCGAGTACGCGGCTTTCTTT.

The V call is TRBV6-2 or TRBV6-3, the J call TRBJ2-7; 8 bases match TRBD2. Germline V gene lookup returns CDR1 MNHEY and CDR2 SVGEGT. The V and J ends lost 4 bases and 4 bases, in that order; junction bases with no gene match: 9. This CDR3 region has 15 residues. CDR3 nucleotide sequence: TGTGCCAGCAGTTCTTTCGGGGGGGCCTCTTACGAGCAGTACTTC. Its protein product is CASSSFGGASYEQYF.

The J gene is TRBJ1-2, the V gene TRBV28; 7 bases fit TRBD1. V was pared by 6 bases and J by 7 bases, with 14 bases of the junction left unmatched. The CDR3 sequence is 15 residues long. The germline V gene has CDR1 MDHEN and CDR2 SYDVKM. The CDR3 DNA reads as TGTGCCAGCAGCCTAAGGTCCACGGGACAGTTTGGCTACACCTTC. As protein: CASSLRSTGQFGYTF.

This clone showed up just a few times. Here the CDR3 reads CASSHGTGVDEQYF. The DNA for the CDR3 is TGTGCCAGCAGCCACGGGACAGGGGTCGACGAGCAGTACTTC. The V and J genes are TRBV7-9 and TRBJ2-7; 10 positions match TRBD1. Looked up from germline, CDR1 is SEHNR and CDR2 is FQNEAQ (reference sequence). V trimming: 5 bases; J trimming: 5 bases; junction bases outside the gene matches: 6. The CDR3 spans 14 residues.

This chain joins TRBV5-1 and TRBJ2-3; D may be TRBD2 (6 bases). Germline CDR1 SGHRS, CDR2 YFSETQ. V lost 0 bases and J lost 1, with 9 bases in between. The CDR3 has 15 amino acids. The chain's CDR3 is CASSLEGTRTDTQYF. DNA of the CDR3: TGCGCCAGCAGCTTGGAAGGGACTCGCACAGATACGCAGTATTTT.

The chain employs TRBV30 and TRBJ1-1; TRBD1 is a possible D gene (5 bases). The V end lost 5 bases, the J end lost 0 bases, and 13 bases lay between the germline ends. CDR3 length equals 14 residues. From germline, CDR1 is GTSNPN and CDR2 SVGIG (reference sequence). In DNA, the CDR3 is TGTGCCTGGGACAGCGCGCCCCTGAACACTGAAGCTTTCTTT. Amino acids: CAWDSAPLNTEAFF. The full variable domain, rest sourced from reference TRBV30 and TRBJ1-1, is SQTIHQWPATLVQPVGSPLSLECTVEGTSNPNLYWYRQAAGRGLQLLFYSVGIGQISSEVPQNLSASRPQDRQFILSSKKLLLSDSGFYLCAWDSAPLNTEAFFGQGTRLTVV.

The chain employs TRBV9 and TRBJ2-1, with D possibly TRBD1 on 6 matching bases. The germline V and J ends were trimmed by 3 bases and 0 bases, with 10 bases remaining between them. CDR1 and CDR2 from the germline V gene are SGDLS and YYNGEE. The CDR3 has 15 amino acids. In DNA form, the CDR3 reads TGTGCCAGCAGCGAAACAGGGCTCTCCTACAATGAGCAGTTCTTC. The encoded protein is CASSETGLSYNEQFF.

The V gene is TRBV15, the J gene TRBJ2-2, with a possible D match to TRBD1 (6 bases). The V and J ends lost 3 bases and 4 bases respectively, with 15 bases between them. The CDR3 has 16 residues. In germline, CDR1 is LNHNV, CDR2 YYDKDF (reference sequence). CDR3 bases: TGTGCCACCAGCAGGGACAACAGGGCGGGCACCGGGGAGCTGTTTTTT. This encodes CATSRDNRAGTGELFF.